The rows below give T cell receptor beta chains drawn from one sample of a study of radiotherapy plus CTLA-4 blockade in lung cancer. Assay: immunoSEQ multiplex PCR; the TCRdb copy retains only in-frame clones and omits some. The sample shows around 53,000 clones, 65% to 90% of them seen only once. Source: peripheral blood, taken from a patient treated with radiotherapy plus ipilimumab. Receptor source: a human donor with non-small cell lung cancer that progressed on radiotherapy plus ipilimumab. Some clones in this sample may be carry-over from other donors' samples. CDR3s include the opening cysteine and the closing phenylalanine or tryptophan. The order of the fields is V gene, clone size, J gene, D gene, CDR3 protein, CDR3 DNA. A D gene is named only where the DNA matches it firmly. Size tells how often a clone was seen (once, few, many) or the class of an expanded clone, and some rows leave it out.

V: TRBV27; size: NA; J: TRBJ2-7; D: NA; CDR3: CASSLSVEDEQYF; DNA: TGTGCCAGCAGTTTATCGGTAGAGGACGAGCAGTACTTC
V: TRBV27; size: once; J: TRBJ2-1; D: NA; CDR3: CASSLSVLPREQFF; DNA: TGTGCCAGCAGTTTATCGGTACTACCGAGGGAGCAGTTCTTC
V: TRBV27; size: NA; J: TRBJ1-1; D: NA; CDR3: CASTSREGTEAFF; DNA: TGTGCCAGCACCTCGCGGGAAGGGACTGAAGCTTTCTTT
V: TRBV7-2; size: NA; J: TRBJ2-5; D: NA; CDR3: CASSLAAGTQETQYF; DNA: TGTGCCAGCAGCTTAGCGGCGGGGACCCAAGAGACCCAGTACTTC
V: TRBV5-1; size: NA; J: TRBJ2-5; D: TRBD1; CDR3: CASSLRPGTGERRETQYF; DNA: TGCGCCAGCAGCTTACGACCCGGGACAGGGGAGAGAAGGGAGACCCAGTACTTC
V: TRBV7-3; size: once; J: TRBJ1-1; D: NA; CDR3: CASSRLKETEAFF; DNA: TGTGCCAGCAGCCGCCTAAAAGAGACTGAAGCTTTCTTT
V: TRBV19; size: NA; J: TRBJ1-2; D: TRBD1; CDR3: CATTGGVYGYTF; DNA: TGTGCCACCACAGGGGGAGTCTATGGCTACACCTTC
V: TRBV7-2; size: NA; J: TRBJ2-3; D: NA; CDR3: CASSFSGADTQYF; DNA: TGTGCCAGCAGCTTTTCCGGGGCAGATACGCAGTATTTT
V: TRBV5-1; size: NA; J: TRBJ1-4; D: NA; CDR3: CASSLGFPRRATNEKLFF; DNA: TGCGCCAGCAGCTTGGGATTCCCCCGCAGGGCAACTAATGAAAAACTGTTTTTT
V: TRBV9; size: NA; J: TRBJ2-7; D: NA; CDR3: CASSGGVSDEQYF; DNA: TGTGCCAGCAGCGGTGGGGTTAGCGACGAGCAGTACTTC
V: TRBV4-3; size: NA; J: TRBJ2-3; D: TRBD1; CDR3: CASSPYDRASSDTQYF; DNA: TGCGCCAGCAGCCCCTACGACAGGGCGAGCTCAGATACGCAGTATTTT
V: TRBV5-6; size: NA; J: TRBJ2-7; D: TRBD2; CDR3: CASSDRDYLYYEQYF; DNA: TGTGCCAGCAGCGACCGGGACTATCTCTACTACGAGCAGTACTTC
V: TRBV29-1; size: NA; J: TRBJ2-5; D: NA; CDR3: CSVEDLLPGDQETQYF; DNA: TGCAGCGTTGAAGATCTTCTACCAGGCGACCAAGAGACCCAGTACTTC
V: TRBV5-4; size: NA; J: TRBJ2-7; D: TRBD1; CDR3: CASSTARGQGRLLQYF; DNA: TGTGCCAGCAGTACCGCGCGAGGACAGGGGCGCCTACTACAGTACTTC
V: TRBV5-1; size: few; J: TRBJ1-4; D: NA; CDR3: CASSGRGGGEKLFF; DNA: TGCGCCAGCAGCGGGAGGGGCGGTGGCGAAAAACTGTTTTTT
V: TRBV11-2; size: NA; J: TRBJ2-1; D: TRBD1; CDR3: CASSFLKGAMEQFF; DNA: TGTGCCAGCAGCTTCCTAAAGGGGGCCATGGAGCAGTTCTTC
V: TRBV4-1; size: once; J: TRBJ2-7; D: TRBD1; CDR3: CASSQNLRGYEQYF; DNA: TGCGCCAGCAGCCAAAATCTCAGGGGGTACGAGCAGTACTTC
V: TRBV25-1; size: NA; J: TRBJ2-7; D: NA; CDR3: CASSEYYSGSSYEQYF; DNA: TGTGCCAGCAGTGAATATTATTCCGGGAGCTCCTACGAGCAGTACTTC
V: TRBV19; size: NA; J: TRBJ2-7; D: TRBD1; CDR3: CASSTLQGYEQYF; DNA: TGTGCCAGTAGTACTCTACAGGGGTACGAGCAGTACTTC
V: TRBV11-2; size: NA; J: TRBJ2-7; D: NA; CDR3: CASSPNRALRYEQYF; DNA: TGTGCCAGCAGCCCTAACAGGGCCCTACGGTACGAGCAGTACTTC
V: TRBV2; size: once; J: TRBJ2-1; D: TRBD1; CDR3: CASTQGAYNEQFF; DNA: TGTGCCAGCACACAGGGGGCCTACAATGAGCAGTTCTTC
V: TRBV18; size: NA; J: TRBJ2-5; D: NA; CDR3: CASSPEGLPKETQYF; DNA: TGTGCCAGCTCACCTGAGGGCCTTCCTAAAGAGACCCAGTACTTC
V: TRBV5-5; size: NA; J: TRBJ1-4; D: NA; CDR3: CASSLAGQTNEKLFF; DNA: TGTGCCAGCAGCTTAGCTGGGCAGACAAATGAAAAACTGTTTTTT
V: TRBV9; size: once; J: TRBJ1-2; D: NA; CDR3: CASSPEPVRGYGYTF; DNA: TGTGCCAGCAGCCCAGAGCCAGTCCGGGGCTATGGCTACACCTTC
V: TRBV25-1; size: NA; J: TRBJ2-5; D: TRBD1; CDR3: CASSAGQQETQYF; DNA: TGTGCCAGCAGTGCGGGACAGCAAGAGACCCAGTACTTC
V: TRBV7-9; size: NA; J: TRBJ2-5; D: NA; CDR3: CASSPRWETQYF; DNA: TGTGCCAGCAGCCCCCGGTGGGAGACCCAGTACTTC
V: TRBV25-1; size: NA; J: TRBJ2-2; D: NA; CDR3: CASSEFGGRGPTGELFF; DNA: TGTGCCAGCAGTGAATTCGGGGGGCGAGGGCCCACCGGGGAGCTGTTTTTT
V: TRBV7-2; size: NA; J: TRBJ1-1; D: NA; CDR3: CASSFDGQNTEAFF; DNA: TGTGCCAGCAGCTTTGATGGGCAGAACACTGAAGCTTTCTTT
V: TRBV25-1; size: NA; J: TRBJ2-5; D: NA; CDR3: CASSETGVQETQYF; DNA: TGTGCCAGCAGTGAGACGGGGGTCCAAGAGACCCAGTACTTC
V: TRBV4-3; size: NA; J: TRBJ2-6; D: NA; CDR3: CASGRTAISGANVLTF; DNA: TGCGCCAGCGGGAGGACGGCGATCTCTGGGGCCAACGTCCTGACTTTC
V: TRBV6-1; size: NA; J: TRBJ1-1; D: NA; CDR3: CASSVTGPTEAFF; DNA: TGTGCCAGCAGTGTTACAGGCCCTACTGAAGCTTTCTTT
V: TRBV6-6; size: few; J: TRBJ1-5; D: TRBD1; CDR3: CASSPHDRDNQPQHF; DNA: TGTGCCAGCAGTCCCCACGACAGGGATAATCAGCCCCAGCATTTT
V: TRBV7-8; size: NA; J: TRBJ2-7; D: NA; CDR3: CASSYISGLSYEQYF; DNA: TGTGCCAGCAGCTACATCTCTGGACTCTCCTACGAGCAGTACTTC
V: TRBV6-6; size: NA; J: TRBJ1-5; D: NA; CDR3: CASSSKSNQPQHF; DNA: TGTGCCAGCAGTTCCAAAAGCAATCAGCCCCAGCATTTT
V: TRBV4-1; size: once; J: TRBJ2-7; D: TRBD1; CDR3: CASSLRDRGYEQYF; DNA: TGCGCCAGCAGCCTCCGGGACAGGGGCTACGAGCAGTACTTC
V: TRBV7-9; size: NA; J: TRBJ2-3; D: TRBD1; CDR3: CASSIRGDTQYF; DNA: TGTGCCAGCAGCATCAGGGGGGATACGCAGTATTTT
V: TRBV7-2; size: NA; J: TRBJ2-1; D: NA; CDR3: CASSLILARGSYNEQFF; DNA: TGTGCCAGCAGCTTAATTCTAGCGCGGGGCTCCTACAATGAGCAGTTCTTC
V: TRBV5-5; size: NA; J: TRBJ2-1; D: NA; CDR3: CASSWGDGYNEQFF; DNA: TGTGCCAGCAGCTGGGGGGACGGATACAATGAGCAGTTCTTC
V: TRBV28; size: NA; J: TRBJ1-3; D: NA; CDR3: CASSLAAWGNTIYF; DNA: TGTGCCAGCAGTTTGGCGGCTTGGGGAAACACCATATATTTT
V: TRBV9; size: NA; J: TRBJ2-5; D: TRBD2; CDR3: CASSVGGGSEETQYF; DNA: TGTGCCAGCAGCGTAGGGGGGGGATCAGAAGAGACCCAGTACTTC